What follows are 6 T cell receptor beta chains derived from one specimen sequenced in a study of identifying expanded T cells in peripheral blood. Using immunoSEQ multiplex PCR, the repertoire was profiled, and TCRdb retains in-frame clones only, with some absent. In the table there are about 53,000 clones, under 85% of which are singletons. Sequencing was carried out using blood. The receptors come from a person aged 18 to 70 in good health.

This clone occurred once. The rearrangement uses TRBV9 and TRBJ2-7; the match to TRBD2 covers 10 bases. Unmatched junction bases numbered 4, after V lost 1 base and J lost 6 bases. Germline V gene lookup returns CDR1 SGDLS and CDR2 YYNGEE. The CDR3 totals 14 residues. CDR3 loop: CASSVSSGRREQYF. The CDR3 bases are TGTGCCAGCAGCGTATCTAGCGGGAGACGCGAGCAGTACTTC. Together with reference TRBV9 and TRBJ2-7, the CDR3 gives the full variable domain: DSGVTQTPKHLITATGQRVTLRCSPRSGDLSVYWYQQSLDQGLQFLIQYYNGEERAKGNILERFSAQQFPDLHSELNLSSLELGDSALYFCASSVSSGRREQYFGPGTRLTVT.

The chain uses TRBV9 and TRBJ2-2; 10 bases line up with TRBD2. There are 16 residues in the CDR3. The germline V gene has CDR1 SGDLS and CDR2 YYNGEE. After removal of 3 bases from V and 3 bases from J, the junction contained 5 bases not matched to a gene. As DNA, the CDR3 is TGTGCCAGCAGCGCTAGCGGGGGTTCGGACACCGGGGAGCTGTTTTTT. Its protein is CASSASGGSDTGELFF.

This clone occurred a few times. This rearrangement joins TRBV5-8 to TRBJ2-5; the D gene is possibly TRBD2 (8 bases). Germline V lookup: CDR1 SGHTS, CDR2 YDEGEE. The V gene lost 0 bases and the J gene lost 4 bases, with 16 bases spanning the gap. The CDR3 sequence is 16 residues long. The CDR3 here is CASSLGSGGGRETQYF. The DNA of the CDR3 is TGTGCCAGCAGCTTGGGGTCGGGAGGGGGCAGAGAGACCCAGTACTTC.

This chain links TRBV4-2 with TRBJ2-1, with 11 bases that match TRBD2. The J segment lost 8 bases and the V segment lost 1 base, leaving 7 bases of the junction unmatched. Germline V CDR1 and CDR2: LGHNA, YNFKEQ. The CDR3 sequence is 16 residues long. The CDR3 reads CASSQGSGGARDEQFF. As DNA, the CDR3 is TGTGCCAGCAGCCAAGGTAGCGGGGGGGCCAGGGATGAGCAGTTCTTC.

The rearrangement joins TRBV11-2 to TRBJ1-1; possibly TRBD1 for D (5 bases). Trimming left V 4 bases short and J 4 bases short, with 13 bases between. This CDR3 region has 14 residues. Germline V gene sequence: CDR1 SGHAT, CDR2 FQNNGV. CDR3 loop: CASSSGPGSTEAFF. The CDR3 DNA follows: TGTGCCAGCAGCTCGGGACCCGGGAGCACTGAAGCTTTCTTT. The full variable domain, with the rest looked up from reference TRBV11-2 and TRBJ1-1, is EAGVAQSPRYKIIEKRQSVAFWCNPISGHATLYWYQQILGQGPKLLIQFQNNGVVDDSQLPKDRFSAERLKGVDSTLKIQPAKLEDSAVYLCASSSGPGSTEAFFGQGTRLTVV.

This clone occurred a few times. The rearrangement joins TRBV7-2 to TRBJ2-3; D unclear. The CDR3 covers 12 residues. Germline loops: CDR1 SGHTA, CDR2 FQGNSA. Deletions cut 5 bases from V and 2 bases from J, with 5 bases between. CDR3 region: CASSAYTDTQYF. In DNA form, the CDR3 reads TGTGCCAGCAGCGCCTACACAGATACGCAGTATTTT.